This TCR beta chain comes out of a study of T-cell reconstitution after alpha-beta-depleted transplantation in children. The CDR3 extends over 15 amino acids. Germline CDR1 is SQVTM and CDR2 is ANQGSEA. V shed 5 bases and J shed 1 base, with 15 bases lying between them. This clonotype came up many times. Preparation of the TCRbeta library was carried out with unique molecular identifiers. TCRdb re-called the PCR reads through MiXCR, storing one row per CDR3 protein. The data hold approximately 390,000 distinct CDR3 sequences, with approximately 11% observed a single time. The source of this sequence is a human donor who donated a stem cell graft to a child with acute myeloid leukemia. Sequenced here: PBMCs from the stem cell graft donor, sampled from the stem cell graft. The V gene is TRBV29-1, the J gene TRBJ2-4; D might be TRBD2 (6 bases). The CDR3 region has the DNA TGCAGCGTTATGGGGTTTGGAGGGGCCAAAAACATTCAGTACTTC. It specifies CSVMGFGGAKNIQYF. The variable domain in full, completed from reference TRBV29-1 and TRBJ2-4, reads SAVISQKPSRDICQRGTSLTIQCQVDSQVTMMFWYRQQPGQSLTLIATANQGSEATYESGFVIDKFPISRPNLTFSTLTVSNMSPEDSSIYLCSVMGFGGAKNIQYFGAGTRLSVL.